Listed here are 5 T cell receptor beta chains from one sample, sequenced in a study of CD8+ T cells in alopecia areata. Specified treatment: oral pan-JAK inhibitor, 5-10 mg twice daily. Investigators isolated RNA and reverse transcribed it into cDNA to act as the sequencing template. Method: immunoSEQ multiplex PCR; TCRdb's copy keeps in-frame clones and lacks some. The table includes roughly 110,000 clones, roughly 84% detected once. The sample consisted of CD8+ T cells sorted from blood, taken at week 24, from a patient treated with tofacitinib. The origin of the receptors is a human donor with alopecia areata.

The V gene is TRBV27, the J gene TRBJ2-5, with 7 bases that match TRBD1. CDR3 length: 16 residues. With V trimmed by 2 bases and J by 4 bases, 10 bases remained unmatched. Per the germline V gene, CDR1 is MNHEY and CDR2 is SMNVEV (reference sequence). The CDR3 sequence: CASSLSIDYRGETQYF. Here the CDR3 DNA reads TGTGCCAGCAGTTTAAGTATAGACTACAGGGGAGAGACCCAGTACTTC.

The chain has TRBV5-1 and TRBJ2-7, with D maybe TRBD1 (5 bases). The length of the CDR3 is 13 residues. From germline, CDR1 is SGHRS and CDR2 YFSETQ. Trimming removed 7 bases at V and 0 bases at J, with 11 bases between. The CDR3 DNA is TGCGCCAGCGCGTACAGGAGCTCCTACGAGCAGTACTTC. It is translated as CASAYRSSYEQYF.

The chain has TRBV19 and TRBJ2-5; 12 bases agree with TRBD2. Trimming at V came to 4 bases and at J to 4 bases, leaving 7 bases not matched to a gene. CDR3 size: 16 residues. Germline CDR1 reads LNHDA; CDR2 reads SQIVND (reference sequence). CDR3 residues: CASSTQGLAGRETQYF. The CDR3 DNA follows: TGTGCCAGTAGTACCCAAGGACTAGCGGGGAGAGAGACCCAGTACTTC.

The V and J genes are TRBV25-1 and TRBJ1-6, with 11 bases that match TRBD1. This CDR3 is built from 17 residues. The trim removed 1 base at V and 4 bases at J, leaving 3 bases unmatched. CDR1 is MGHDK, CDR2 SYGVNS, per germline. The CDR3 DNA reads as TGTGCCAGCAGTGAATGGACAGGGGGCGCTTATAATTCACCCCTCCACTTT. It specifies CASSEWTGGAYNSPLHF.

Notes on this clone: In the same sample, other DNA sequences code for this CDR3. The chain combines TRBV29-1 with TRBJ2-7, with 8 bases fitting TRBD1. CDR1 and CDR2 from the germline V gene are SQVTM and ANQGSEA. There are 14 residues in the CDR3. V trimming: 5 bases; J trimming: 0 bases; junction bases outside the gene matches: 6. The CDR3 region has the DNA TGCAGCGTTCAAGGACAGGGAAGCTCCTACGAGCAGTACTTC. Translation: CSVQGQGSSYEQYF.